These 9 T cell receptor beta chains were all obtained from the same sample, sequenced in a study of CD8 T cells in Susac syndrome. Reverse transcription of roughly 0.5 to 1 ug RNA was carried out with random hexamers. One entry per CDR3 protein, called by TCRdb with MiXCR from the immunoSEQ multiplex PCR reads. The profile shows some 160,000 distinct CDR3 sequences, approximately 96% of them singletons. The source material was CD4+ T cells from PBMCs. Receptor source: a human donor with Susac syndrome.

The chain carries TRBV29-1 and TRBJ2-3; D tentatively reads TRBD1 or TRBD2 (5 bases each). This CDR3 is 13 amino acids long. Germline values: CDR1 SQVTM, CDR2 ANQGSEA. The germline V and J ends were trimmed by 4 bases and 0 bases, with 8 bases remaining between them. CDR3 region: CSVGGPSTDTQYF. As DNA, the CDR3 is TGCAGCGTTGGGGGACCGAGCACAGATACGCAGTATTTT.

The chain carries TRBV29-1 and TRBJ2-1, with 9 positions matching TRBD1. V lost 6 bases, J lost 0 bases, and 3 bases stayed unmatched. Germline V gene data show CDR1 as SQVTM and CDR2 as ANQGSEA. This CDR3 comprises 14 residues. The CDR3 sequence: CSVGQGSSYNEQFF. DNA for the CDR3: TGCAGCGTAGGACAGGGGAGCTCCTACAATGAGCAGTTCTTC.

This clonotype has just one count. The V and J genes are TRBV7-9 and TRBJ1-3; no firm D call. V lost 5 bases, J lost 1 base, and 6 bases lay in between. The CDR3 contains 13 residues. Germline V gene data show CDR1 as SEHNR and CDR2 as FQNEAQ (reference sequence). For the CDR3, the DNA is TGTGCCAGCAGCCCCCGTTCTGGAAACACCATATATTTT. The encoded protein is CASSPRSGNTIYF.

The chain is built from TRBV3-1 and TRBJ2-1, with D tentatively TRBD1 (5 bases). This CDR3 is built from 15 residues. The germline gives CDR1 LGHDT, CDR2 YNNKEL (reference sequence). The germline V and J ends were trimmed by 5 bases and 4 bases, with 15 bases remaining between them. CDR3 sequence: CASSKVTGFYNEQFF. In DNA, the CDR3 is TGTGCCAGCAGCAAAGTAACAGGATTTTACAATGAGCAGTTCTTC.

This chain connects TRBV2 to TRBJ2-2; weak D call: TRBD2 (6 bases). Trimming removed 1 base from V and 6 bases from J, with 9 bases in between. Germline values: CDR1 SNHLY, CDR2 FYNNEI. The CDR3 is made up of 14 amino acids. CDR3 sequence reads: CASSEDWGAGELFF. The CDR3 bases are TGTGCCAGCAGTGAAGACTGGGGGGCCGGGGAGCTGTTTTTT.

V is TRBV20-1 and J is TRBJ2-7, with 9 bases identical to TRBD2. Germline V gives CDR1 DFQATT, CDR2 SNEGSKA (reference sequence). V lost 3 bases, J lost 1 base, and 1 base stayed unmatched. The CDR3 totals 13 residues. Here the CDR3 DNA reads TGCAGTGCTAGCGCGGGAGGGTCCTACGAGCAGTACTTC. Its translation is CSASAGGSYEQYF.

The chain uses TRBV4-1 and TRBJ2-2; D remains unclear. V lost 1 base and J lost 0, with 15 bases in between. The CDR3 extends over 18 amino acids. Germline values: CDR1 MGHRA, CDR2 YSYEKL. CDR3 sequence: CASSQGRTATTNTGELFF. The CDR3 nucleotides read TGCGCCAGCAGCCAAGGGCGGACCGCGACCACGAACACCGGGGAGCTGTTTTTT.

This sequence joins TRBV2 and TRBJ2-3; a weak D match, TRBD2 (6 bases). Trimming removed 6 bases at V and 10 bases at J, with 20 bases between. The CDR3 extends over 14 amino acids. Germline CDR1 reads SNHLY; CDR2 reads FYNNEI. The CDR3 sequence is CASSLASENGAQYF. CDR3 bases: TGTGCCAGCAGCTTAGCTAGCGAGAACGGGGCGCAGTATTTT.

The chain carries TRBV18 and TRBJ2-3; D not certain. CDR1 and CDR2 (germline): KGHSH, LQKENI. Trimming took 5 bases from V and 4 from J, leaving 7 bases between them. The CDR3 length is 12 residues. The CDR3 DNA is TGTGCCAGCTCAACCACATCAGATACGCAGTATTTT. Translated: CASSTTSDTQYF.